This T cell receptor beta chain comes out of a study of tumor-infiltrating lymphocytes in localized non-small cell lung cancer. Study summary: Some samples were collected after neoadjuvant chemotherapy; smokers, never-smokers and several histologies were included. From each patient, both tumor and uninvolved lung, non-adjacent to tumor, were sampled.

Germline V CDR1 and CDR2: MNHNY, SVGAGI (reference sequence). The CDR3 sequence is 15 residues long. V dropped 6 bases and J dropped 7; count of bases not matched to a gene: 10. Of note for this clone: As yet, its antigen is unknown.

Study results and limitations: Different pieces of the same tissue went to different assays, confounding technical variation with intratumor heterogeneity. TCR sequencing covered a subset of patients with enough tissue.

The data were produced by immunoSEQ multiplex PCR, yet TCRdb's version contains in-frame clones alone and is incomplete. The table shows about 18,000 clones, with about three quarters occurring only once. The sequencing sample was made of lung tumor tissue. The receptor was isolated from a human donor with non-small cell lung cancer. V usage is TRBV6-6 and J usage is TRBJ2-1, with 9 positions matching TRBD2. CDR3 DNA: TGTGCCAGCAGGTCCGAGGCGGGGGGGAAAAATGAGCAGTTCTTC. This codes for CASRSEAGGKNEQFF.